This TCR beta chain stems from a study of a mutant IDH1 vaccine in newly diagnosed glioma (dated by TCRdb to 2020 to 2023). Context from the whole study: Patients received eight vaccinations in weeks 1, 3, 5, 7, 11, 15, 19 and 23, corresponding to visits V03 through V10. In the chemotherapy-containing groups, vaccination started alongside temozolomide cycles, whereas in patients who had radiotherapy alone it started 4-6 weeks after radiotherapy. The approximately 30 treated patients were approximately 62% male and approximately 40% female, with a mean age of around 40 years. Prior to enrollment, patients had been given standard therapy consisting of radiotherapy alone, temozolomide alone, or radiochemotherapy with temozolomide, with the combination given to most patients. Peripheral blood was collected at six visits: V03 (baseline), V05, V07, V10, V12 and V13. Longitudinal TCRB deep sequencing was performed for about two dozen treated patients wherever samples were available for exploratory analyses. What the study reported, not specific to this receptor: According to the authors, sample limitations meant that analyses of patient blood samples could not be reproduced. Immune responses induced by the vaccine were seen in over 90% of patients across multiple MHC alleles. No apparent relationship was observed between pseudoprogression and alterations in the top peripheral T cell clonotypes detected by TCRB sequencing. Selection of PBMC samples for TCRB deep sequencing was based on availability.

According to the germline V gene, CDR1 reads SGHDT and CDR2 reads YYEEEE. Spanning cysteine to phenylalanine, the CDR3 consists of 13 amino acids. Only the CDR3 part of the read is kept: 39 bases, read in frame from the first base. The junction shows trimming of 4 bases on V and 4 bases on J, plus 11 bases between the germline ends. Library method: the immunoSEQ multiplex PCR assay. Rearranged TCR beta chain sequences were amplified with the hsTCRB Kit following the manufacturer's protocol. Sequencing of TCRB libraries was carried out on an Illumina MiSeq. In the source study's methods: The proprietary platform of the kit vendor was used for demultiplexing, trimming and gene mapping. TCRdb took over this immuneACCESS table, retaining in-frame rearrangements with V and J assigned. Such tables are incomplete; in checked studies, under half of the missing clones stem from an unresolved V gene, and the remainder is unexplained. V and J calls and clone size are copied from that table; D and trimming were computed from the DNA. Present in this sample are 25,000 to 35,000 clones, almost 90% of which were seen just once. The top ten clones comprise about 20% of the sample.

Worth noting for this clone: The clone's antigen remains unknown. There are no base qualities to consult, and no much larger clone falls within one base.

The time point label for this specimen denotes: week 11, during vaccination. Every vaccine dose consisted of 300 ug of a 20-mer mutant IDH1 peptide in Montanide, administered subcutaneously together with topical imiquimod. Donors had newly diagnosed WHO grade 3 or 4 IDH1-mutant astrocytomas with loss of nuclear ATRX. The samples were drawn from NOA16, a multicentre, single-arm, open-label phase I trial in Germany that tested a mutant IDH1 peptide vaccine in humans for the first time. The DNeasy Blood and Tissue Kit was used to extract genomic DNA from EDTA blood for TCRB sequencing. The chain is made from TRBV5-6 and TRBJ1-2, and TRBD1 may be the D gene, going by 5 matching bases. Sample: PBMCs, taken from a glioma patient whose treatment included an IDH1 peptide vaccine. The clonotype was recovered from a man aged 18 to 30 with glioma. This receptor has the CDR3 CASSRDGGYGYTF. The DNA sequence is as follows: TGTGCCAGCAGCCGGGACGGAGGCTATGGCTACACCTTC.